This entry is about one T cell receptor beta chain. Its matching antigen is unknown. The J segment lost 1 base and the V segment lost 2 bases, leaving 8 bases of the junction unmatched. The germline gives CDR1 LNHDA, CDR2 SQIVND (reference sequence). There are 18 residues in the CDR3. The data were taken from a study of T cell repertoires in ileal Crohn's disease. Study details: Median disease duration was roughly 8.5 years; less than 45% smoked at surgery. At postoperative colonoscopy, neoterminal ileum biopsies were taken as M6.

The data were produced by immunoSEQ multiplex PCR, yet TCRdb's version contains in-frame clones alone and is incomplete. The profile shows roughly 5,700 clones, 78% of them singletons. The time point denotes: neoterminal ileum biopsy at postoperative endoscopy, about 6 months after surgery. Findings and caveats of the study: Clonal expansions were more frequent in active smokers than non-smokers at surgery.

The sequenced sample was ileal tissue. The sequence came from an adult with Crohn's disease. The rearrangement uses TRBV19 and TRBJ2-3; 11 bases fit TRBD1. In DNA, the CDR3 is TGTGCCAGTAGTATAAGGGACAGGGGGGTGGCTGGCACAGATACGCAGTATTTT. This encodes CASSIRDRGVAGTDTQYF.